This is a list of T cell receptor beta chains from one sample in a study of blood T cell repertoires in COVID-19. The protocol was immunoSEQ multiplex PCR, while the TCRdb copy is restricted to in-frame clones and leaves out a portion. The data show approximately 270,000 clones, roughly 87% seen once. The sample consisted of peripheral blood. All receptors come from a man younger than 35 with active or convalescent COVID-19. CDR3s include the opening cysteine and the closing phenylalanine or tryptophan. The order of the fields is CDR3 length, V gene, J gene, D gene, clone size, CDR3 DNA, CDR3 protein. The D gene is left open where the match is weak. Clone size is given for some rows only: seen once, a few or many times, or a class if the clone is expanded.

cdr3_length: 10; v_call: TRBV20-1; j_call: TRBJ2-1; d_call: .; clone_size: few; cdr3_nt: TGCAGTGCTCCTAACAATGAGCAGTTCTTC; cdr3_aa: CSAPNNEQFF
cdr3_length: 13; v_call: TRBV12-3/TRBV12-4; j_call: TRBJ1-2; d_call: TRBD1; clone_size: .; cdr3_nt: TGTGCCAGCAGTCAGACAGGGAGAGGAGGCTACACCTTC; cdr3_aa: CASSQTGRGGYTF
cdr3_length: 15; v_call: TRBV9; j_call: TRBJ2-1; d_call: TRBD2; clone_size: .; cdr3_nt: TGTGCCAGCAGCTCTGGGGCTAGCGGGAACAATGAGCAGTTCTTC; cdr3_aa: CASSSGASGNNEQFF
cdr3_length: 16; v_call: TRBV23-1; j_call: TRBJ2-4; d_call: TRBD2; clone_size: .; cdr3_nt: TGCGCCAGCAGGGTTCTAGCGGGAGTATCCAAAAACATTCAGTACTTC; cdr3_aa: CASRVLAGVSKNIQYF
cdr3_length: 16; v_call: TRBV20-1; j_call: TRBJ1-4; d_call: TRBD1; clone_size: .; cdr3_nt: TGCAGTGCTAGTGTGGGACAGGGGGCGCGAAGGGAAAAACTGTTTTTT; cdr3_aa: CSASVGQGARREKLFF
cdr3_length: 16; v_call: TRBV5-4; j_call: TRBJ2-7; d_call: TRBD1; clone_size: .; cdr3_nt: TGTGCCAGCAGCTCGGAAATACCGGGACAGCCCTACGAGCAGTACTTC; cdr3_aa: CASSSEIPGQPYEQYF
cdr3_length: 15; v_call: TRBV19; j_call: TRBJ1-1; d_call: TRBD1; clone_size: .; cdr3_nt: TGTGCCAGTAGTACCAACAGGGGAATGAACACTGAAGCTTTCTTT; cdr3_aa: CASSTNRGMNTEAFF
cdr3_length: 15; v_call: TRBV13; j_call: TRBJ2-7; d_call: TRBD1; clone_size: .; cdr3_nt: TGTGCCAGCAGCCCGGGGACAGGGCGGAGCTACGAGCAGTACTTC; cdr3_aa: CASSPGTGRSYEQYF
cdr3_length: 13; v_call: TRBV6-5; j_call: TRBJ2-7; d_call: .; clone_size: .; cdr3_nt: TGTGCCAGCGTGTACGCTGGCCCCTACGAGCAGTACTTC; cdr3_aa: CASVYAGPYEQYF
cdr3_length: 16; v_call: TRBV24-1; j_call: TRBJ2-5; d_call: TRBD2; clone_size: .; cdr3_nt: TGTGCCACCAGTGATTTGTCAGCGGGACACCAAGAGACCCAGTACTTC; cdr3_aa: CATSDLSAGHQETQYF
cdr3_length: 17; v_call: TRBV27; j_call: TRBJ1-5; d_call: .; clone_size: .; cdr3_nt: TGTGCCAGCAGTTTACGCCCGGGCGGCAGGGACAATCAGCCCCAGCATTTT; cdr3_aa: CASSLRPGGRDNQPQHF
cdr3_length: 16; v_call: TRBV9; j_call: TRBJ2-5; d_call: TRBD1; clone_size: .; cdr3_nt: TGTGCCAGCAGCACCGGGACAGATCTCCCGGGGGAGACCCAGTACTTC; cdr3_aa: CASSTGTDLPGETQYF
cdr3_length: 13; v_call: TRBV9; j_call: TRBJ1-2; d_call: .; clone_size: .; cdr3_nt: TGTGCCAGCAGCCTAGGCGCGAGCTATGGCTACACCTTC; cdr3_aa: CASSLGASYGYTF
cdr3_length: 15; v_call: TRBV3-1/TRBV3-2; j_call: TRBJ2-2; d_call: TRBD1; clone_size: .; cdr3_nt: TGTGCCAGCAGCTTCGGGACAGGGAAATCGGGGGAGCTGTTTTTT; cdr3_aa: CASSFGTGKSGELFF
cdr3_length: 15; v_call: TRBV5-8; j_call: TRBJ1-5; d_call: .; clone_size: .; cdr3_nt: TGTGCCAGCAGCGGACAGTCTGAGGGCAATCAGCCCCAGCATTTT; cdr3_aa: CASSGQSEGNQPQHF
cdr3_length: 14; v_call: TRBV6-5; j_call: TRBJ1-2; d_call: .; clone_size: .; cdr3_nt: TGTGCCAGCAGAGAGCTAAACAGGGTAGCTGGCCACACCTTC; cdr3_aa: CASRELNRVAGHTF
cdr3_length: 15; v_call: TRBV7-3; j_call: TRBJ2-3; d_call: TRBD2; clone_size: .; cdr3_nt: TGTGCCAGCAGCTTACAACTAGCGAGCACAGATACGCAGTATTTT; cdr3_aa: CASSLQLASTDTQYF
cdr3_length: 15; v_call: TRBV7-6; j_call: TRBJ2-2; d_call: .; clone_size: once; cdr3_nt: TGTGCCAGCAGCTTAGTTACTAGGAACACCGGGGAGCTGTTTTTT; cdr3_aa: CASSLVTRNTGELFF
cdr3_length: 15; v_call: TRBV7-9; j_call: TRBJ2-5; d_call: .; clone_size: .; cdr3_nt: TGTGCCAGCAGCCCTAGAGTACTAGTAGGGGAGACCCAGTACTTC; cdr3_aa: CASSPRVLVGETQYF
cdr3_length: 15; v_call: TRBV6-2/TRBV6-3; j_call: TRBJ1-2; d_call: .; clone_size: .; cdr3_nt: TGTGCCAGCAGTGGGCAGGGGCTGGATAACTATGGCTACACCTTC; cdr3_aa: CASSGQGLDNYGYTF
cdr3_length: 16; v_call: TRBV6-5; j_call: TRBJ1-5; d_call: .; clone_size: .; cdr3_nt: TGTGCCAGCAGTTACTCTAGCGGGGTAGGGGCTCAGCCCCAGCATTTT; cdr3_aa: CASSYSSGVGAQPQHF
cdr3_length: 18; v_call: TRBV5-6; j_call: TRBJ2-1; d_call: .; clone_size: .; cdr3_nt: TGTGCCAGCAGCCGAAGAATTTTGAGTGGGACTTTCTACAATGAGCAGTTCTTC; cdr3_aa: CASSRRILSGTFYNEQFF
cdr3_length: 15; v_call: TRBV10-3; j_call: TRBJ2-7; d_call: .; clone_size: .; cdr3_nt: TGTGCCATCAGAGAAACAGCAGGGGGGCACTACGAGCAGTACTTC; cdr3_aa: CAIRETAGGHYEQYF
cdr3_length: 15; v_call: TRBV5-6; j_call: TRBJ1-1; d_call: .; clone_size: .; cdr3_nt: TGTGCCAGCAGCTTTTTGGCGACAGGGAACACTGAAGCTTTCTTT; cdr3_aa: CASSFLATGNTEAFF
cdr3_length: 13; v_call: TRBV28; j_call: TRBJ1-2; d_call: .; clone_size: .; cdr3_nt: TGTGCCAGCAGCGACTCCCGGCCCTGGGGCTACACCTTC; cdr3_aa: CASSDSRPWGYTF
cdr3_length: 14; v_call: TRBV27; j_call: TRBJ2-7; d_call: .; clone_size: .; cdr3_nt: TGTGCCAGCAAGGAAGCGGGTTCTTCCTACGAGCAGTACTTC; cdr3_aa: CASKEAGSSYEQYF
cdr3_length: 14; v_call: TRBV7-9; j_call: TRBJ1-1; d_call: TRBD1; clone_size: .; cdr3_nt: TGTGCCAGCAGCTTCGGACAGGCGCACACTGAAGCTTTCTTT; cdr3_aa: CASSFGQAHTEAFF
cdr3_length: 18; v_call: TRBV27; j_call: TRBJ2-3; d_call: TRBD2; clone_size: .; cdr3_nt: TGTGCCAGCAGTATCGCTGCGGGACTAGCGGTTAGCACAGATACGCAGTATTTT; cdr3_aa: CASSIAAGLAVSTDTQYF
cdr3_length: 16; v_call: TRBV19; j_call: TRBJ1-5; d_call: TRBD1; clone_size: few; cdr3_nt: TGTGCCAGTAGTCCAAGGACAGGGTCCTACAATCAGCCCCAGCATTTT; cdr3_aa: CASSPRTGSYNQPQHF
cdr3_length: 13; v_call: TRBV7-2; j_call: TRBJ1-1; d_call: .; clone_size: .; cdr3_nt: TGTGCCAGCAGCACACTACAGGCGCTTGAAGCTTTCTTT; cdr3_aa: CASSTLQALEAFF
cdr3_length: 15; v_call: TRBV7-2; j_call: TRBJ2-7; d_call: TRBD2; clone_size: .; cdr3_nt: TGTGCCAGCAGCTTATTATCGACTAGCGGGAAGGAGCAGTACTTC; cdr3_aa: CASSLLSTSGKEQYF
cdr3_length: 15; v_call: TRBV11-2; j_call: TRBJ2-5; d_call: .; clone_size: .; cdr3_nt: TGTGCCAGCAGCTTAAGCCGGGGACGGGGGGAGACCCAGTACTTC; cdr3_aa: CASSLSRGRGETQYF
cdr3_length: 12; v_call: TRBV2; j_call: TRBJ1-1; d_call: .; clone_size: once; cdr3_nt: TGTGCCAGCAATTCCATGAACACTGAAGCTTTCTTT; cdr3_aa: CASNSMNTEAFF
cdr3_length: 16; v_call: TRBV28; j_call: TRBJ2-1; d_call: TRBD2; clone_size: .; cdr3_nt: TGTGCCAGCAGTTTCTTAGCGGGAGGGCCCTACAATGAGCAGTTCTTC; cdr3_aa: CASSFLAGGPYNEQFF
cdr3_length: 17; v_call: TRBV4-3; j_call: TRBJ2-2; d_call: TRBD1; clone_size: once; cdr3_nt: TGCGCCAGCAGCCAATGGAGGACAGGGGGTATGGCCGGGGAGCTGTTTTTT; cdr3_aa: CASSQWRTGGMAGELFF
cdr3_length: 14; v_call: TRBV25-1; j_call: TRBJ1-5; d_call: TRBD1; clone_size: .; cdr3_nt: TGTGCCAGCAGTAGGACAGGGGGCAATCAGCCCCAGCATTTT; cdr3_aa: CASSRTGGNQPQHF
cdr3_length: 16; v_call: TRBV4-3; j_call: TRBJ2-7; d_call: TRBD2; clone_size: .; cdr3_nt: TGCGCCAGCAGCCAAGATGCCCTAGCGGGGGGCTACGAGCAGTACTTC; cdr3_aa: CASSQDALAGGYEQYF
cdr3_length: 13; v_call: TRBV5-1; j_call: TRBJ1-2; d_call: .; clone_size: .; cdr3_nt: TGCGCCAGCAGCACTCCCGCTAACTATGGCTACACCTTC; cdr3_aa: CASSTPANYGYTF
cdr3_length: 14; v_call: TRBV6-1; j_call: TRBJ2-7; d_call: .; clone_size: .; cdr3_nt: TGTGCCAGCAGTGAACCGGTCAATTCCTACGAGCAGTACTTC; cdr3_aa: CASSEPVNSYEQYF
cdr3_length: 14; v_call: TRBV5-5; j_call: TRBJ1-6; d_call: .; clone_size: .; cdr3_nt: TGTGCCAGCAGTTACGGGAACTATAATTCACCCCTCCACTTT; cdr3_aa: CASSYGNYNSPLHF
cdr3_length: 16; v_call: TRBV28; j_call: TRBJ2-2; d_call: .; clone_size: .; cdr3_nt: TGTGCCAGCAGGATCAGGGGGACATGGGGGGCCGGGGAGCTGTTTTTT; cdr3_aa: CASRIRGTWGAGELFF
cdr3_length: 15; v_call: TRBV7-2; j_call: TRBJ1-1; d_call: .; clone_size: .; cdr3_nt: TGTGCCAGCAGCTTAAGAGCAGGTGAGAACACTGAAGCTTTCTTT; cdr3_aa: CASSLRAGENTEAFF
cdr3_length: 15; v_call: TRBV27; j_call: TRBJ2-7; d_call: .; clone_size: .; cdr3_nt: TGTGCCAGCAGTTCCGAGCGGAGCCGCTCCTACGAGCAGTACTTC; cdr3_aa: CASSSERSRSYEQYF
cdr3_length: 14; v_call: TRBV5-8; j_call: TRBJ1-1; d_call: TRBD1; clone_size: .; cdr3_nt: TGTGCCAGCAGCCCGCGACAGGGGAGGACTGAAGCTTTCTTT; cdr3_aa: CASSPRQGRTEAFF
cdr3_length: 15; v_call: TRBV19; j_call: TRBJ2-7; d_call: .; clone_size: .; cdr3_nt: TGTGCCAGTAGTATAGGCGCAGACTCCACCGACGAGCAGTACTTC; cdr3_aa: CASSIGADSTDEQYF
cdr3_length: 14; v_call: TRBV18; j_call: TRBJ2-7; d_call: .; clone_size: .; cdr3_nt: TGTGCCAGCTCACCCCAGGGGCCGCCCTACGAGCAGTACTTC; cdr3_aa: CASSPQGPPYEQYF
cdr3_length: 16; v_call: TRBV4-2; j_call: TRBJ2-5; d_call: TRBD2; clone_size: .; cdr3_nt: TGTGCCAGCAGCCCGGAACTAGCGGGGGACCAAGAGACCCAGTACTTC; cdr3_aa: CASSPELAGDQETQYF
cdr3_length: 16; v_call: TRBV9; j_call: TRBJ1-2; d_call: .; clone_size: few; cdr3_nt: TGTGCCAGCAGCGTAGACCACAGGGCATCGTCCTATGGCTACACCTTC; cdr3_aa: CASSVDHRASSYGYTF
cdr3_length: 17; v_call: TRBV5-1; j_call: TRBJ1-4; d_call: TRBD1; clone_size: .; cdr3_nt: TGCGCCAGCAGCTATTCCGGGACAGGGATAACTAATGAAAAACTGTTTTTT; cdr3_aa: CASSYSGTGITNEKLFF
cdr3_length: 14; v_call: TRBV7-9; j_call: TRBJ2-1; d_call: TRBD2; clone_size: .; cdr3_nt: TGTGCCAGCAGCTCAGGGGCGGGAGGCAATGAGCAGTTCTTC; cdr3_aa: CASSSGAGGNEQFF
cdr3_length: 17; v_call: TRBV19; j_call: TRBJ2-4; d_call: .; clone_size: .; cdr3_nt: TGTGCCAGTAGTATCAGGGGCAGAGATTGGGCCAAAAACATTCAGTACTTC; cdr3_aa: CASSIRGRDWAKNIQYF
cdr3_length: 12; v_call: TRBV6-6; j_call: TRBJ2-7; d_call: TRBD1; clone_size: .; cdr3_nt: TGTGCCTGCACAGGGGGAGCCTACGAGCAGTACTTC; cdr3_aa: CACTGGAYEQYF
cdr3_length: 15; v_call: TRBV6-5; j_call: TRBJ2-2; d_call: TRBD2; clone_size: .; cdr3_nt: TGTGCCAGCAGGGCTAGCGGGGCGAACACCGGGGAGCTGTTTTTT; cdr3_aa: CASRASGANTGELFF
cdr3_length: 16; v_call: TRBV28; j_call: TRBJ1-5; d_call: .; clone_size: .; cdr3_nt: TGTGCCAGCAGTCCCTCGCTGTCAGGGGAGAATCAGCCCCAGCATTTT; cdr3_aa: CASSPSLSGENQPQHF
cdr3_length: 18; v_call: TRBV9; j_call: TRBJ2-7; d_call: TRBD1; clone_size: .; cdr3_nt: TGTGCCAGCAGCGCGGGGATACAGGGGGCAGGGGACATCTACGAGCAGTACTTC; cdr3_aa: CASSAGIQGAGDIYEQYF
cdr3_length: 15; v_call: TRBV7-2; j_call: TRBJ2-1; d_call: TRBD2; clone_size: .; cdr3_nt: TGTGCCAGCAGCTTCGGGGGGTCTGGAACCAATGAGCAGTTCTTC; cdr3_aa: CASSFGGSGTNEQFF